This T cell receptor (beta chain) is from a study of cytomegalovirus exposure and HLA in healthy donors. The study, taken as a whole, reports: Many donors shared some public TCRs, even though most TCR sequences were rare.

PCR was performed using 60 Vbeta and 13 Jbeta primers. Here immunoSEQ multiplex PCR was the method, and the copy in TCRdb shows in-frame clones only, minus some. The table shows more than 90,000 clones, with around 80% occurring only once. This CDR3 comprises 16 residues. The V gene's germline CDR1 is SEHNR and CDR2 FQNEAQ (reference sequence). Deletions cut 5 bases from V and 4 bases from J, with 18 bases between. This clone came up a few times. Its antigen remains unidentified. V gene TRBV7-9 combines with J gene TRBJ2-1; D might be TRBD1 (7 bases). The source is a man aged 25 to 40 in good health and CMV-seropositive. Sequencing was performed on PBMCs. CDR3: CASSLRQGLGYNEQFF. CDR3 sequence (DNA): TGTGCCAGCAGCCTACGACAGGGACTGGGATACAATGAGCAGTTCTTC.